The 13 T cell receptor beta chains below were found in one sample sequenced in a study of shared clonotypes between healthy human individuals. Method: immunoSEQ multiplex PCR; TCRdb's copy keeps in-frame clones and lacks some. The sample has 950,000 to 1,100,000 clones; about 84% are singletons. Source material: memory CD4+ T cells from PBMCs. Noted subset: CD45RA-negative fraction. The receptors come from a man aged 18 to 35 in good health. Some clones in this sample may be carry-over from other donors' samples.

The rearrangement links TRBV7-2 to TRBJ2-7, with D possibly TRBD1 on 5 matching bases. The V gene's germline CDR1 is SGHTA and CDR2 FQGNSA. Deletions cut 3 bases from V and 2 bases from J, with 11 bases between. The CDR3 runs 14 residues. The CDR3 DNA follows: TGTGCCAGCAGCTTCCACAAGGGGCCCTACGAGCAGTACTTC. Amino acids: CASSFHKGPYEQYF.

This sequence joins TRBV5-1 and TRBJ2-7; D ambiguous. The V end was cut by 4 bases, the J end by 6 bases, with 14 bases between. CDR3 length: 13 amino acids. The V gene's germline CDR1 is SGHRS and CDR2 YFSETQ. The CDR3 spells CASSPRSVGEQYF. In nucleotides, the CDR3 is TGCGCCAGCAGCCCGCGGTCGGTCGGCGAGCAGTACTTC.

This clone was seen a few times. This chain joins TRBV7-9 and TRBJ1-1; D call uncertain. This CDR3 has 11 amino acids. The V end was cut by 3 bases, the J end by 7 bases, with 6 bases between. Germline V gene sequence: CDR1 SEHNR, CDR2 FQNEAQ (reference sequence). CDR3 residues: CASSFQDEAFF. As DNA, the CDR3 is TGTGCCAGCAGCTTCCAGGATGAAGCTTTCTTT.

The chain has TRBV7-9 and TRBJ2-5; no clear D gene. Germline V gene data show CDR1 as SEHNR and CDR2 as FQNEAQ (reference sequence). The CDR3 runs to 12 residues. Between the trimmed V and J ends, which lost 3 bases and 4 bases, there was a span of 6 bases. CDR3 DNA sequence: TGTGCCAGCAGCTTTCTCACAGAGACCCAGTACTTC. Translation gives CASSFLTETQYF.

This clone was seen a single time. It is likely a read error: a sequence one base away is far more abundant. The final CDR3 position lacks the conserved phenylalanine or tryptophan, pointing to a likely read error. The chain carries TRBV7-9 and TRBJ2-7; D is ambiguous. Germline CDR1 reads SEHNR; CDR2 reads FQNEAQ (reference sequence). V lost 5 bases and J lost 2, with 13 bases in between. The CDR3 covers 14 residues. The CDR3 coding sequence is TGTGCCAGCAGCCTTGACCGCGTGCCCTACGAGCAGTACCTC. It specifies CASSLDRVPYEQYL.

This chain connects TRBV28 to TRBJ1-5; maybe TRBD1 (6 bases). Trimming stripped 4 bases from V and 6 bases from J, with 16 bases between. Germline CDR1 MDHEN, CDR2 SYDVKM. This CDR3 contains 15 residues. This chain's CDR3 is CASSSRQGTSQPQHF. In nucleotides, the CDR3 is TGTGCCAGCAGTTCCCGTCAGGGGACGAGTCAGCCCCAGCATTTT.

The genes are TRBV27 and TRBJ2-6; D assignment may be TRBD1 or TRBD2 (5 bases each). CDR1 MNHEY and CDR2 SMNVEV come from the germline V gene (reference sequence). The CDR3 consists of 17 residues. V lost 5 bases, J lost 1 base, and 15 bases lay in between. Written as DNA, the CDR3 is TGTGCCAGCAGTCTCCGCCGGGACGGGTCTGGGGCCAACGTCCTGACTTTC. It specifies CASSLRRDGSGANVLTF.

This rearrangement joins TRBV7-9 to TRBJ1-1; 10 nucleotides align to TRBD1. Trimming cost V 5 bases and J 1 base; bases outside gene matches: 4. Germline V gives CDR1 SEHNR, CDR2 FQNEAQ (reference sequence). The CDR3 is 15 residues long. The CDR3 loop is CASSLRQGANTEAFF. Written as DNA, the CDR3 is TGTGCCAGCAGCCTCCGACAGGGGGCGAACACTGAAGCTTTCTTT.

The J gene is TRBJ2-5, the V gene TRBV25-1; D possibly corresponds to TRBD2 (5 bases). The J call is uncertain, as TRBJ2-7 better fits the DNA end. Germline CDR1 and CDR2: MGHDK and SYGVNS. This CDR3 has 16 amino acids. CDR3 in DNA: TGTGCCAGCAGTGATCCCTTAGGGAGTAGACGGGGCGAGCAGTACTTC. This codes for CASSDPLGSRRGEQYF.

This sequence joins TRBV30 and TRBJ2-2, with TRBD1 identical over 8 bases. The CDR3 runs 15 residues. The ends lost 0 bases at V and 4 bases at J; junction bases unmatched: 4. Germline loops: CDR1 GTSNPN, CDR2 SVGIG (reference sequence). The CDR3 coding sequence is TGTGCCTGGAGTGTTCCTGACAGGGGCACCGGGGAGCTGTTTTTT. Translation: CAWSVPDRGTGELFF.

The genes are TRBV9 and TRBJ2-1; 7 bases agree with TRBD1. Trimming cost V 4 bases and J 0 bases; bases outside gene matches: 7. The germline V gene has CDR1 SGDLS and CDR2 YYNGEE. The CDR3 has 16 amino acids. CDR3 in amino acids: CASSPQGESSYNEQFF. The CDR3 DNA reads as TGTGCCAGCAGCCCCCAGGGGGAGAGCTCCTACAATGAGCAGTTCTTC.

This clone was observed once. A read error likely explains this, since a far larger clone differs by one base. This CDR3 is also generated by other DNA sequences in the sample. The chain couples TRBV4-3 to TRBJ2-7; 7 nucleotides match TRBD1. This CDR3 has 15 residues. Germline CDR1 and CDR2: LGHNA and YSLEER. The CDR3 DNA reads TGCGCCAGCAGCCAAGAAAGGGGGCCGTCCTACGAGCAATACTTC. Translated: CASSQERGPSYEQYF.

This clone was observed once. V usage is TRBV7-9 and J usage is TRBJ2-1; 8 nucleotides agree with TRBD1. J lost 2 bases, V lost 5 bases, and 2 bases had no gene match. The CDR3 loop spans 14 amino acids. The V gene's germline CDR1 is SEHNR and CDR2 FQNEAQ (reference sequence). The CDR3 DNA reads as TGTGCCAGCAGCCAGGGGGCGACCTACAATGAGCAGTTCTTC. It translates to CASSQGATYNEQFF.